The 27 T cell receptor beta chains below were found in one sample sequenced in a study of early T cells in non-severe SARS-CoV-2 infection. TCRdb re-derived calls from the 5' RACE reads in MiXCR, one entry per CDR3 protein. Among approximately 52,000 distinct CDR3 sequences listed, over 7% were seen once. The specimen was whole blood. Receptor source: an adult who was a healthcare worker with PCR-confirmed SARS-CoV-2 infection or an uninfected control (not recorded which).

The V call is TRBV11-2, the J call TRBJ2-5; TRBD1 agrees at 9 bases. Trimming cost V 4 bases and J 1 base; bases outside gene matches: 7. Germline V gene lookup returns CDR1 SGHAT and CDR2 FQNNGV. CDR3 length: 16 residues. CDR3 protein: CASSSPTGGLQETQYF. The CDR3 bases are TGTGCCAGCAGCTCCCCAACAGGGGGCCTCCAAGAGACCCAGTACTTC.

The table lists this clonotype with a few counts. The rearrangement joins TRBV11-2 to TRBJ1-1; the match to TRBD1 covers 8 bases. In germline, CDR1 is SGHAT, CDR2 FQNNGV. The length of the CDR3 is 16 residues. After removal of 5 bases from V and 1 base from J, the junction contained 9 bases not matched to a gene. For the CDR3, the DNA is TGTGCCAGCAGCGCTAGGCAGGGGGCACGGAACACTGAAGCTTTCTTT. This codes for CASSARQGARNTEAFF. The variable domain in full, completed from reference TRBV11-2 and TRBJ1-1, reads EAGVAQSPRYKIIEKRQSVAFWCNPISGHATLYWYQQILGQGPKLLIQFQNNGVVDDSQLPKDRFSAERLKGVDSTLKIQPAKLEDSAVYLCASSARQGARNTEAFFGQGTRLTVV.

The chain's CDR3 is CASSPTSGVYEQYF. The CDR3 DNA follows: TGTGCCAGCAGCCCGACTAGCGGGGTTTACGAGCAGTACTTC. The rearrangement uses TRBV11-3 and TRBJ2-7; 11 nucleotides line up with TRBD2. V trimming: 5 bases; J trimming: 4 bases; junction bases outside the gene matches: 4. Looked up from germline, CDR1 is SGHNT and CDR2 is YENEEA. The CDR3 spans 14 residues.

This clonotype was picked up many times. The rearrangement links TRBV18 to TRBJ2-4, with 7 bases lining up with TRBD1. The CDR3 has 14 residues. Germline assignment: CDR1 KGHSH and CDR2 LQKENI. V was pared by 3 bases and J by 4 bases, with 3 bases of the junction left unmatched. CDR3 amino acids: CASSPSTGKNIQYF. For the CDR3, the DNA is TGTGCCAGCTCACCCTCGACAGGGAAAAACATTCAGTACTTC. The variable domain in full, completed from reference TRBV18 and TRBJ2-4, reads NAGVMQNPRHLVRRRGQEARLRCSPMKGHSHVYWYRQLPEEGLKFMVYLQKENIIDESGMPKERFSAEFPKEGPSILRIQQVVRGDSAAYFCASSPSTGKNIQYFGAGTRLSVL.

The V and J genes are TRBV18 and TRBJ2-1; no definite D call. V lost 10 bases, J lost 5 bases, and 9 bases lay in between. The CDR3 has 11 amino acids. Looked up from germline, CDR1 is KGHSH and CDR2 is LQKENI. The CDR3 DNA follows: TGTGCCACCGATAGGGACAATGAGCAGTTCTTC. Its translation: CATDRDNEQFF.

V and J are TRBV15 and TRBJ2-7, with TRBD2 identical over 9 bases. Germline V lookup: CDR1 LNHNV, CDR2 YYDKDF (reference sequence). V was pared by 1 base and J by 0 bases, with 1 base of the junction left unmatched. The CDR3 spans 15 residues. CDR3 loop: CATSRGLAASYEQYF. The CDR3 DNA follows: TGTGCCACCAGCAGAGGACTAGCGGCCTCCTACGAGCAGTACTTC.

The chain is built from TRBV18 and TRBJ2-1, with D unclear. The CDR3 contains 15 residues. V gave up 2 bases and J gave up 0 bases, with 8 bases separating them. Germline V CDR1 and CDR2: KGHSH, LQKENI. The chain's CDR3 is CASSPVRSSYNEQFF. CDR3 DNA: TGTGCCAGCTCACCAGTCAGGAGCTCCTACAATGAGCAGTTCTTC.

This clonotype was found many times. The chain has TRBV20-1 and TRBJ1-2, with no clear D. V was trimmed by 0 bases and J by 4 bases, leaving 12 bases between them. Germline values: CDR1 DFQATT, CDR2 SNEGSKA (reference sequence). The CDR3 spans 14 residues. DNA for the CDR3: TGCAGTGCTAGAGATCAGAGGGTAGCCTATGGCTACACCTTC. Translated, it gives CSARDQRVAYGYTF.

This clonotype was recorded many times. This sequence joins TRBV2 and TRBJ1-5; D gene ambiguous. Trimming cost V 2 bases and J 2 bases, with 10 bases left between them. CDR3 length equals 15 residues. Germline V gives CDR1 SNHLY, CDR2 FYNNEI. The DNA of the CDR3 is TGTGCCAGCAGTGAAACATTGCAGGGCAATCAGCCCCAGCATTTT. Its protein product is CASSETLQGNQPQHF.

This clonotype was detected ten times or more. V is TRBV6-5 and J is TRBJ1-5, with 10 positions matching TRBD1. Losses at the gene ends were 2 bases for V and 7 bases for J; bases not matched to a gene: 2. The CDR3 sequence is 14 residues long. Per germline, CDR1 MNHEY and CDR2 SVGAGI. CDR3 nucleotide sequence: TGTGCCAGCAGTTACGGACAGGGGGTCCAGCCCCAGCATTTT. Residues: CASSYGQGVQPQHF.

This clonotype was seen a few times. The chain is built from TRBV7-9 and TRBJ2-7; TRBD1 matches at 10 bases. V shed 3 bases and J 4 bases; nucleotides not matched to a gene: 15. Germline V gives CDR1 SEHNR, CDR2 FQNEAQ (reference sequence). This CDR3 contains 18 residues. The CDR3 region is CASSFTVAGTGVWYEQYF. CDR3 DNA: TGTGCCAGCAGCTTCACAGTCGCCGGGACAGGGGTTTGGTACGAGCAGTACTTC.

This clonotype was seen more than once but under ten times. The chain carries TRBV27 and TRBJ2-3, with no clear D. Germline V gives CDR1 MNHEY, CDR2 SMNVEV (reference sequence). This CDR3 comprises 13 residues. Trimming took 6 bases from V and 1 from J, leaving 8 bases between them. In nucleotides, the CDR3 is TGTGCCAGCAGCCCCTCTGGCACAGATACGCAGTATTTT. This translates into CASSPSGTDTQYF.

J is TRBJ2-2 and V is TRBV7-9; TRBD1 is a possible D gene (6 bases). Trimming cost V 7 bases and J 0 bases, with 12 bases left between them. The CDR3 length is 15 residues. CDR1 is SEHNR and CDR2 is FQNEAQ in the germline V gene (reference sequence). The CDR3 DNA sequence: TGTGCCAGCATCGAGGACAGCCCGAACACCGGGGAGCTGTTTTTT. Translation: CASIEDSPNTGELFF.

This clonotype showed up just a few times. The V gene is TRBV6-1, the J gene TRBJ2-3; TRBD1 might be the D (6 bases). CDR3 length equals 16 residues. Trimming pared 2 bases from V and 1 base from J, leaving 13 bases between. Germline V CDR1 and CDR2: MNHNS, SASEGT. The CDR3 DNA reads as TGTGCCAGCAGTGAAAACAGGGTCTGGGGCACAGATACGCAGTATTTT. Translating gives CASSENRVWGTDTQYF.

The chain couples TRBV12-3 or TRBV12-4 to TRBJ1-2; 12 bases are shared with TRBD1. With 5 bases clipped from V and 6 bases from J, the junction kept 7 bases outside the gene matches. The CDR3 loop spans 15 amino acids. The CDR3 DNA is TGTGCCAGCAGTCCCGGGACAGGGGGCCGTAATGGCTACACCTTC. Its protein product is CASSPGTGGRNGYTF.

The chain has TRBV6-1 and TRBJ1-5, with 11 positions matching TRBD1. The germline V gene encodes CDR1 MNHNS and CDR2 SASEGT. The CDR3 is 16 amino acids. V gave up 5 bases and J gave up 0 bases; unmatched junction bases: 3. The CDR3 DNA follows: TGTGCCAGCAGTCGGACAGGGGGCTTTAGCAATCAGCCCCAGCATTTT. As protein: CASSRTGGFSNQPQHF.

CDR3 loop: CSARVGGPSWYEQYF. CDR3 nucleotide sequence: TGCAGTGCTAGAGTTGGGGGGCCCTCTTGGTACGAGCAGTACTTC. The chain joins TRBV20-1 to TRBJ2-7; D possibly uses TRBD1 or TRBD2 (6 bases each). Per the germline V gene, CDR1 is DFQATT and CDR2 is SNEGSKA (reference sequence). Trimming pared 1 base from V and 4 bases from J, leaving 17 bases between. The CDR3 loop spans 15 amino acids.

This clonotype was observed a handful of times. The chain uses TRBV7-9 and TRBJ1-1; maybe TRBD1 (5 bases). V lost 5 bases to trimming and J lost 6 bases, with 19 bases between them. CDR3 length: 15 amino acids. Looked up from germline, CDR1 is SEHNR and CDR2 is FQNEAQ (reference sequence). The DNA of the CDR3 is TGTGCCAGCAGCCCGACGTGGGGGGAACTCTCTGAAGCTTTCTTT. It specifies CASSPTWGELSEAFF.

The chain links TRBV6-2 or TRBV6-3 to TRBJ1-2; tentative D call: TRBD1 (6 bases). The CDR3 has 15 residues. From germline, CDR1 is MNHEY and CDR2 SVGEGT. Trimming left V 1 base short and J 4 bases short, with 13 bases between. CDR3 DNA sequence: TGTGCCAGCAGTTACTTAATGGGACAAGGCTATGGCTACACCTTC. Amino acid sequence: CASSYLMGQGYGYTF.

The chain recombines TRBV30 with TRBJ2-3; D not certain. Trimming cost V 4 bases and J 6 bases, with 8 bases left between them. From germline, CDR1 is GTSNPN and CDR2 SVGIG (reference sequence). The CDR3 covers 11 residues. In DNA form, the CDR3 reads TGTGCCTGGACCCCCGCGGATACGCAGTATTTT. This translates into CAWTPADTQYF.

V is TRBV28 and J is TRBJ1-2; a possible D gene is TRBD1 (5 bases). The CDR3 is 14 amino acids. Germline loops: CDR1 MDHEN, CDR2 SYDVKM. V was trimmed by 6 bases and J by 8 bases, leaving 19 bases between them. The CDR3 DNA sequence: TGTGCCAGCAGCAGACCGGGACTAAGAAAGGGCTACACCTTC. Protein product: CASSRPGLRKGYTF.

As concerns this clonotype: At one boundary the junction diverges from the germline segment, which might be a read error. The rearrangement uses TRBV20-1 and TRBJ2-5; possibly TRBD2 for D (5 bases). CDR1 is DFQATT, CDR2 SNEGSKA, per germline (reference sequence). There are 14 residues in the CDR3. CDR3 residues: CSTSRVRGQETQYF. DNA of the CDR3: TGCAGTACTAGTCGTGTCCGGGGACAAGAGACCCAGTACTTC.

V gene TRBV20-1 combines with J gene TRBJ1-5; D uncertain. The CDR3 extends over 14 amino acids. CDR1 is DFQATT, CDR2 SNEGSKA, per germline (reference sequence). Trimming left V 1 base short and J 6 bases short, with 13 bases between. As DNA, the CDR3 is TGCAGTGCTAGAGTTTTGGGTCGGGGTCAGCCCCAGCATTTT. It is translated as CSARVLGRGQPQHF.

Ten or more counts support this clonotype. V and J are TRBV30 and TRBJ2-7; TRBD2 matches 11 bases. The CDR3 is 17 residues long. The germline gives CDR1 GTSNPN, CDR2 SVGIG (reference sequence). The V gene end was trimmed by 0 bases and the J gene end by 2 bases; junction bases not matched to a gene: 9. The CDR3 here is CAWSVRSQGLAAYEQYF. In DNA, the CDR3 is TGTGCCTGGAGTGTACGGAGCCAGGGACTAGCGGCCTACGAGCAGTACTTC.

The genes are TRBV29-1 and TRBJ2-7; a possible D gene is TRBD2 (8 bases). Germline V gives CDR1 SQVTM, CDR2 ANQGSEA. CDR3 length equals 12 residues. Trimming left V 6 bases short and J 7 bases short, with 16 bases between. The CDR3 protein is CSVGRGQGEQYF. As DNA, the CDR3 is TGCAGCGTCGGGAGGGGGCAGGGAGAGCAGTACTTC.

This clonotype was counted at least ten times. This chain uses TRBV28 with TRBJ2-7; no definite D call. This CDR3 is 15 amino acids long. With 2 bases removed from V and 0 bases from J, the gap between germline ends came to 11 bases. Germline V gene lookup returns CDR1 MDHEN and CDR2 SYDVKM. CDR3 sequence: CASSLKVGSSYEQYF. CDR3 sequence (DNA): TGTGCCAGCAGTTTAAAGGTTGGCAGCTCCTACGAGCAGTACTTC.

In this sample, this clonotype turned up many times. The chain uses TRBV12-5 and TRBJ1-2, with D maybe TRBD1 (5 bases). Trimming took off 3 bases at V and 9 bases at J, with 20 bases between the two ends. Germline V gene lookup returns CDR1 LGHNT and CDR2 FRNRAP. CDR3 length: 15 residues. The CDR3 reads CASGLSGGRTKSYTF. The CDR3 coding sequence is TGTGCTAGTGGTTTAAGCGGCGGGAGGACAAAGAGCTACACCTTC.